The 30 T cell receptor beta chains reported below all come from one sample, sequenced in a study of metastatic and nonmetastatic thyroid tumors. Not a single patient had been given any form of treatment at any point before undergoing thyroid surgery. TCRdb re-called the PCR reads via MiXCR. The sample includes around 19,000 clones, around 29% seen only once; the top ten take approximately 14%. Sequencing was carried out using blood. Receptor source: a female donor with papillary thyroid cancer or a benign thyroid nodule (not recorded which). Some clones in this sample may be carry-over from other donors' samples.

Judged by abundance, this clone is medium-sized (0.01 to 0.1%). The genes are TRBV6-1 and TRBJ1-2; D is perhaps TRBD1 (5 bases). Germline CDR1 MNHNS, CDR2 SASEGT. The CDR3 totals 14 residues. V was pared by 6 bases and J by 2 bases, with 13 bases between. The CDR3 DNA is TGTGCCAGCAGCCCGGGACGGTGGAACTATGGCTACACCTTC. Translating it yields CASSPGRWNYGYTF.

By share, this clone ranks as medium-sized (0.01 to 0.1%). The genes are TRBV6-1 and TRBJ1-5; D uncertain. V was cut by 6 bases and J by 2 bases, with 11 bases left in between. Germline loops: CDR1 MNHNS, CDR2 SASEGT. This CDR3 contains 14 residues. The CDR3 here is CASRSRNGNQPQHF. The CDR3 bases are TGTGCCAGCAGATCCAGGAATGGCAATCAGCCCCAGCATTTT.

This chain connects TRBV11-2 to TRBJ2-2, with TRBD1 matching 10 bases. The germline V gene encodes CDR1 SGHAT and CDR2 FQNNGV. The CDR3 totals 14 residues. With 5 bases clipped from V and 7 bases from J, the junction kept 4 bases outside the gene matches. The CDR3 reads CASSGDRGIGELFF. In DNA form, the CDR3 reads TGTGCCAGCAGCGGGGACAGGGGAATCGGGGAGCTGTTTTTT.

This clone was picked up many times. The chain recombines TRBV6-4 with TRBJ2-3, with D perhaps matching TRBD2 (7 bases). V dropped 2 bases and J dropped 2 bases, with 8 bases sitting between them. Germline V gives CDR1 MRHNA, CDR2 SNTAGT. The CDR3 sequence is 14 residues long. CDR3 residues: CASSDGGATDTQYF. The DNA of the CDR3 is TGTGCCAGCAGTGACGGGGGGGCCACAGATACGCAGTATTTT.

This clone qualifies as medium-sized. J is TRBJ1-6 and V is TRBV12-3 or TRBV12-4; D is ambiguous. V lost 1 base and J 8 bases, leaving 18 bases between the germline ends. The CDR3 spans 17 residues. The chain's CDR3 is CASSLGTLSLMDSPLHF. CDR3 bases: TGTGCCAGCAGTTTAGGGACCCTCTCCCTCATGGATTCACCCCTCCACTTT.

Ten or more counts support this clone. CDR3 DNA sequence: TGTGCCAGCAGCGTAGCTCGAGGGACCTCGGCCCGAAATACGCAGTATTTT. Translation gives CASSVARGTSARNTQYF. The chain employs TRBV9 and TRBJ2-3; D is tentatively TRBD1 or TRBD2 (5 bases each). The length of the CDR3 is 17 residues. The V gene lost 0 bases and the J gene lost 7 bases, with 21 bases spanning the gap. CDR1 and CDR2 (germline): SGDLS, YYNGEE.

J is TRBJ1-4 and V is TRBV6-1; 9 nucleotides align to TRBD1. CDR1 is MNHNS and CDR2 is SASEGT in the germline V gene. The CDR3 loop spans 16 amino acids. Trimming cost V 4 bases and J 5 bases; bases outside gene matches: 8. In nucleotides, the CDR3 is TGTGCCAGCAGTGCAACACAGGGGGCGGGAAATGAAAAACTGTTTTTT. Translating gives CASSATQGAGNEKLFF.

This clone was recorded at least ten times. The chain carries TRBV19 and TRBJ2-2; 8 bases line up with TRBD1. This CDR3 spans 16 amino acids. V shed 3 bases, J shed 5 bases, and the junction held 8 bases outside the gene matches. Germline lookup yields CDR1 LNHDA and CDR2 SQIVND (reference sequence). The chain's CDR3 is CASSMGRGLRTGELFF. DNA for the CDR3: TGTGCCAGTAGTATGGGCAGGGGGCTTCGGACCGGGGAGCTGTTTTTT. The whole variable domain, remainder taken from reference TRBV19 and TRBJ2-2, is DGGITQSPKYLFRKEGQNVTLSCEQNLNHDAMYWYRQDPGQGLRLIYYSQIVNDFQKGDIAEGYSVSREKKESFPLTVTSAQKNPTAFYLCASSMGRGLRTGELFFGEGSRLTVL.

The chain has TRBV30 and TRBJ2-3, with D tentatively TRBD2 (6 bases). The germline V gene encodes CDR1 GTSNPN and CDR2 SVGIG (reference sequence). The CDR3 is 10 amino acids. The germline V and J ends were trimmed by 5 bases and 7 bases, with 7 bases remaining between them. CDR3 in amino acids: CAWGGYTQYF. DNA for the CDR3: TGTGCCTGGGGGGGGTATACGCAGTATTTT.

This rearrangement joins TRBV7-8 to TRBJ2-7; D gene ambiguous. CDR1 SGHVS and CDR2 FQNEAQ come from the germline V gene. This CDR3 contains 11 residues. Trimming removed 3 bases from V and 7 bases from J, with 7 bases in between. CDR3 protein: CASSFHGEQYF. The DNA for the CDR3 is TGTGCCAGCAGCTTCCATGGAGAGCAGTACTTC.

V is TRBV20-1 and J is TRBJ1-1; D is uncertain. CDR1 and CDR2 from the germline V gene are DFQATT and SNEGSKA (reference sequence). The CDR3 is 12 residues long. The CDR3, as DNA: TGCAGCGTCGTCCGGGGAAACACTGAAGCTTTCTTT. It codes for CSVVRGNTEAFF.

This clone was counted between two and nine times. The chain recombines TRBV6-1 with TRBJ1-5; 7 positions agree with TRBD1. V shed 8 bases, J shed 2 bases, and the junction held 6 bases outside the gene matches. The germline CDR1 and CDR2 sequences are MNHNS and SASEGT. The length of the CDR3 is 14 residues. The CDR3 spells CASLIQGGNQPQHF. CDR3 in DNA: TGTGCCAGCCTAATTCAGGGGGGCAATCAGCCCCAGCATTTT.

The rearrangement uses TRBV6-4 and TRBJ2-1; 9 bases are a match to TRBD2. Losses at the gene ends were 7 bases for V and 0 bases for J; bases not matched to a gene: 13. Per germline, CDR1 MRHNA and CDR2 SNTAGT. There are 18 residues in the CDR3. The CDR3 loop reads CASTRGSSGVSSYNEQFF. As DNA, the CDR3 is TGTGCCAGCACCCGCGGTTCTAGCGGGGTTAGCTCCTACAATGAGCAGTTCTTC.

As concerns this clone: Other DNA sequences in the sample encode the same CDR3. V and J are TRBV7-6 and TRBJ2-1, with D perhaps TRBD2 (5 bases). The CDR3 loop spans 16 amino acids. Germline loops: CDR1 SGHVS, CDR2 FNYEAQ. V shed 9 bases and J shed 8 bases, with 26 bases lying between them. The CDR3 region has the DNA TGTGCCAGTAGCCACCCACCGGGGTCCGTTCTATATGAGCAGTTCTTC. Its translation: CASSHPPGSVLYEQFF.

This clone was seen only a few times. A read error may account for a junction end that differs from germline. The gene calls are TRBV19 and TRBJ2-1; a weak D match, TRBD2 (6 bases). The CDR3 contains 14 residues. Germline V gene data show CDR1 as LNHDA and CDR2 as SQIVND (reference sequence). CDR3 amino acids: CVSSDGLRSGEQFF. The CDR3 DNA follows: TGTGTCAGTAGTGACGGACTAAGGTCCGGTGAGCAGTTCTTC.

In its sample, this clone is medium-sized. The chain joins TRBV28 to TRBJ1-6; D gene unclear. V lost 2 bases and J lost 9, with 11 bases in between. The germline CDR1 and CDR2 sequences are MDHEN and SYDVKM. The CDR3 totals 14 residues. The DNA of the CDR3 is TGTGCCAGCAGTTTAGCCAGGATAAGTTCACCCCTCCACTTT. Residues: CASSLARISSPLHF.

This clone was seen only a few times. J is TRBJ2-2 and V is TRBV12-3 or TRBV12-4; a weak D match, TRBD2 (6 bases). The CDR3 sequence is 17 residues long. V dropped 6 bases and J dropped 4 bases, with 21 bases sitting between them. CDR3 sequence reads: CASRPTDMVRGTGELFF. CDR3 sequence (DNA): TGTGCCAGCAGACCAACAGACATGGTGCGGGGCACCGGGGAGCTGTTTTTT.

This clone was observed at least ten times. The genes are TRBV4-3 and TRBJ2-2; no clear D. V lost 0 bases to trimming and J lost 8 bases, with 7 bases between them. The CDR3 runs to 13 residues. In germline, CDR1 is LGHNA, CDR2 YSLEER. The CDR3 loop is CASSQDRIGELFF. Written as DNA, the CDR3 is TGCGCCAGCAGCCAAGATCGGATAGGGGAGCTGTTTTTT.

This clone was observed at least ten times. The V and J genes are TRBV9 and TRBJ1-3, with D hard to call. V dropped 1 base and J dropped 0 bases, with 8 bases sitting between them. CDR3 length equals 15 residues. The germline V gene encodes CDR1 SGDLS and CDR2 YYNGEE. The CDR3, as DNA: TGTGCCAGCAGCGTAAGCGGGAGCTCTGGAAACACCATATATTTT. This codes for CASSVSGSSGNTIYF.

Of note for this clone: Since a much larger clone is just one base distant, this may be a read error. Other nucleotide sequences from this sample produce the same CDR3. The chain uses TRBV5-4 and TRBJ2-1; D might be TRBD1 or TRBD2, each matching 5 bases. This CDR3 has 15 amino acids. CDR1 is SGHNT and CDR2 is YYREEE in the germline V gene (reference sequence). Here the CDR3 reads CASSLWVGTSNEQFF. The CDR3 coding sequence is TGTGCCAGCAGCTTGTGGGTCGGGACGTCTAATGAGCAATTCTTC.

This clone has a count of ten or more. The CDR3 bases are TGTGCCAGCAGCTACCAGACCACAGATACGCAGTATTTT. Translating gives CASSYQTTDTQYF. The V call is TRBV2, the J call TRBJ2-3, with D unclear. Germline V CDR1 and CDR2: SNHLY, FYNNEI. V shed 6 bases and J shed 2 bases, with 9 bases lying between them. The CDR3 is made up of 13 amino acids.

The V gene is TRBV30, the J gene TRBJ2-1, with TRBD2 matching 7 bases. V lost 2 bases, J lost 0 bases, and 7 bases stayed unmatched. The length of the CDR3 is 16 residues. The germline V gene has CDR1 GTSNPN and CDR2 SVGIG (reference sequence). The CDR3 loop reads CAWSKSGRASYNEQFF. The CDR3 DNA reads TGTGCCTGGAGTAAATCTGGGAGGGCCTCCTACAATGAGCAGTTCTTC. Together with reference TRBV30 and TRBJ2-1, the CDR3 gives the full variable domain: SQTIHQWPATLVQPVGSPLSLECTVEGTSNPNLYWYRQAAGRGLQLLFYSVGIGQISSEVPQNLSASRPQDRQFILSSKKLLLSDSGFYLCAWSKSGRASYNEQFFGPGTRLTVL.

V and J are TRBV30 and TRBJ2-7, with 7 bases fitting TRBD1. The V and J ends lost 1 base and 5 bases, in that order; junction bases with no gene match: 11. This CDR3 is built from 15 residues. Germline CDR1 GTSNPN, CDR2 SVGIG (reference sequence). Here the CDR3 reads CAWSANDRAGDEQYF. The CDR3, as DNA: TGTGCCTGGAGTGCTAACGACAGGGCTGGGGACGAGCAGTACTTC.

This sequence joins TRBV6-1 and TRBJ1-2, with D tentatively TRBD1 (6 bases). The V gene lost 9 bases and the J gene lost 4 bases, with 18 bases spanning the gap. Germline V gives CDR1 MNHNS, CDR2 SASEGT. The CDR3 is 14 residues long. Here the CDR3 reads CARAPGQAVYGYTF. The DNA of the CDR3 is TGTGCCAGAGCCCCGGGACAAGCGGTCTATGGCTACACCTTC.

This clone is medium-sized within its sample. The V and J genes are TRBV10-1 and TRBJ1-1; possibly TRBD1 for D (6 bases). Per the germline V gene, CDR1 is WNHNN and CDR2 is SYGVQD (reference sequence). With 2 bases removed from V and 6 bases from J, the gap between germline ends came to 10 bases. The CDR3 covers 13 residues. Written as DNA, the CDR3 is TGCGCCAGCAGTGAGGTGGGGGCACCTGAAGCTTTCTTT. Protein: CASSEVGAPEAFF.

V gene TRBV20-1 combines with J gene TRBJ1-5; D is unresolved. Germline V CDR1 and CDR2: DFQATT, SNEGSKA (reference sequence). CDR3 length: 15 residues. V lost 4 bases and J 4 bases, leaving 17 bases between the germline ends. In DNA, the CDR3 is TGCAGTGCTATATTGGGCACGTCCGAAAATCAGCCCCAGCATTTT. It codes for CSAILGTSENQPQHF.

By share of the sample, this clone is medium-sized. The chain is built from TRBV19 and TRBJ2-1; the D gene is possibly TRBD2 (6 bases). The germline V gene has CDR1 LNHDA and CDR2 SQIVND (reference sequence). The CDR3 totals 14 residues. Trimming pared 5 bases from V and 9 bases from J, leaving 17 bases between. The CDR3 bases are TGTGCCAGTAGTGCCGGACTAAGGTCCGGTGAGCAGTTCTTC. It translates to CASSAGLRSGEQFF.

This clone counts as medium-sized (0.01 to 0.1%). The gene calls are TRBV27 and TRBJ1-6; D gene ambiguous. The CDR3 is 16 residues long. From germline, CDR1 is MNHEY and CDR2 SMNVEV (reference sequence). The V end was cut by 3 bases, the J end by 0 bases, with 9 bases between. CDR3 residues: CASSFAYPSYNSPLHF. In DNA form, the CDR3 reads TGTGCCAGCAGTTTCGCATACCCCTCCTATAATTCACCCCTCCACTTT.

There are many counts of this clone. This chain links TRBV12-3 or TRBV12-4 with TRBJ1-5; D gene ambiguous. The CDR3 runs to 16 residues. Trimming cost V 4 bases and J 1 base, with 14 bases left between them. The CDR3 nucleotides are TGTGCCAGCAGTTACCGCGGGCCTGGGAGCAATCAGCCCCAGCATTTT. Its translation: CASSYRGPGSNQPQHF.

Note on this clone: At one boundary the junction diverges from the germline segment, which might be a read error. The V call is TRBV20-1, the J call TRBJ1-5; 7 nucleotides match TRBD1. The CDR3 is 16 amino acids. Germline lookup yields CDR1 DFQATT and CDR2 SNEGSKA (reference sequence). Here the CDR3 reads CSAPSGGAGGDHPQHF. In DNA form, the CDR3 reads TGCAGTGCCCCTTCCGGGGGGGCAGGGGGGGATCATCCCCAGCACTTT.